The clone carrying this TCR beta chain appeared a few times. The sample is drawn from a study of beta chain features in type 1 diabetes. With 8 bases removed from V and 5 bases from J, the gap between germline ends came to 18 bases. The germline V gene has CDR1 ENHRY and CDR2 SYGVKD. The CDR3 is 14 amino acids. Expressed TCRB transcripts were sequenced after all isolated RNA was converted to cDNA. Using immunoSEQ multiplex PCR, the repertoire was profiled, and TCRdb retains in-frame clones only, with some absent. This sample has 300,000 to 450,000 clones, with around an eighth found just once. Material for sequencing was naive CD4+ T cells from blood. The receptor was derived from a man aged 18 to 30 in good health. The chain recombines TRBV10-3 with TRBJ2-5, with D maybe TRBD2 (5 bases). The CDR3 spells CAIARTASQETQYF. CDR3 in DNA: TGTGCCATCGCCCGGACCGCTAGCCAGGAGACCCAGTACTTC.